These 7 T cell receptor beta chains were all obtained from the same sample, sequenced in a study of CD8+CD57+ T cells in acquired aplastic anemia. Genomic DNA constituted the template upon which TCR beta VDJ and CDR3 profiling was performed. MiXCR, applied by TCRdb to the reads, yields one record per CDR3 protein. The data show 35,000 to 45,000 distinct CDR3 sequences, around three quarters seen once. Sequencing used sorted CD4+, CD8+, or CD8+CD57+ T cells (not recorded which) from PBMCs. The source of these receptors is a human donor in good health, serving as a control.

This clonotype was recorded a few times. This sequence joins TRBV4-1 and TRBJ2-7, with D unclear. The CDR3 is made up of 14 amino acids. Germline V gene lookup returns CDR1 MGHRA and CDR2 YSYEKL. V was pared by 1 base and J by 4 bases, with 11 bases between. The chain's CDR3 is CASSQVLVGYEQYF. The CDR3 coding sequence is TGCGCCAGCAGCCAAGTTCTGGTTGGGTACGAGCAGTACTTC.

CDR3 nucleotides: TGTGCCAGCAGCTTTGATCCGGGACAGACCACTGAAGCTTTCTTT. Amino acids: CASSFDPGQTTEAFF. The chain links TRBV5-4 to TRBJ1-1; 7 bases fit TRBD1. This CDR3 contains 15 residues. The V gene end was trimmed by 2 bases and the J gene end by 4 bases; junction bases not matched to a gene: 8. Germline V gene sequence: CDR1 SGHNT, CDR2 YYREEE (reference sequence).

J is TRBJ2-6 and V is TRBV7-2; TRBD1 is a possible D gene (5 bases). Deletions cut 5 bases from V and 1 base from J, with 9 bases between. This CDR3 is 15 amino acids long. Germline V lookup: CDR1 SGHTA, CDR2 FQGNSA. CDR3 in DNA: TGTGCCAGCAGCCCCAGGGAATCTGGGGCCAACGTCCTGACTTTC. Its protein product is CASSPRESGANVLTF. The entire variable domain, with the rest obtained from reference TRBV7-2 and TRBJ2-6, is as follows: GAGVSQSPSNKVTEKGKDVELRCDPISGHTALYWYRQSLGQGLEFLIYFQGNSAPDKSGLPSDRFSAERTGGSVSTLTIQRTQQEDSAVYLCASSPRESGANVLTFGAGSRLTVL.

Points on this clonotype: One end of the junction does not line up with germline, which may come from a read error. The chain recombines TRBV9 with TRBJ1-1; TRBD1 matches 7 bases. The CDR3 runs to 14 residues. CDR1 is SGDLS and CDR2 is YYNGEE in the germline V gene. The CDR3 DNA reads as TGTGCCAGCAGCGTCTCGACAGGGAACACTGAAGCTTCCTTT. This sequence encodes CASSVSTGNTEASF.

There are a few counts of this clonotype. The DNA of the CDR3 is TGTGCCAGCAGTGGGACGGGGGGGTACTTC. Protein: CASSGTGGYF. V gene TRBV12-3 or TRBV12-4 combines with J gene TRBJ2-7; TRBD2 matches 7 bases. The CDR3 length is 10 residues. V gave up 5 bases and J gave up 12 bases; unmatched junction bases: 4.

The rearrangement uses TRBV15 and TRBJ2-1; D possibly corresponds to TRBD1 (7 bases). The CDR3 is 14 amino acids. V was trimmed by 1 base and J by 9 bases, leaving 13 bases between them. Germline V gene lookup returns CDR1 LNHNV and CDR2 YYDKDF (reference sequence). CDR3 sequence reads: CATSRGTEGAEQFF. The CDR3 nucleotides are TGTGCCACCAGCAGAGGGACGGAGGGGGCTGAGCAGTTCTTC.

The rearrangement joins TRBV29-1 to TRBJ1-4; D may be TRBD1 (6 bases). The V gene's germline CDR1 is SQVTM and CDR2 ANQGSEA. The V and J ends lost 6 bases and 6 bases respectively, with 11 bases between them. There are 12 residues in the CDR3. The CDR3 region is CSVRQVDEKLFF. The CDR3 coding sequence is TGCAGCGTCCGACAGGTGGATGAAAAACTGTTTTTT.